A selection of T cell receptor beta chains follows, all from one sample in a study of immune heterogeneity within non-small cell lung tumors. TCRdb re-called the multiplex PCR reads through MiXCR, storing one row per CDR3 protein. Seen here are more than 9,500 distinct CDR3 sequences, roughly 30% observed once, and the top ten hold 11%. The sample comprised lung tumor tissue. The origin of the receptors is a man aged 55 to 69 with non-small cell lung cancer. The conserved cysteine and the conserved F or W are not part of the CDR3 here.

CDR3	V	J
SARAGYYNSPLH	TRBV20-1	TRBJ1-6
ASSDQRGAGYEQY	TRBV6-1	TRBJ2-7
ASSPVATNNEQF	TRBV7-3	TRBJ2-1
ASNQGIYEQY	TRBV28	TRBJ2-7
ASSQGQQETQY	TRBV11-2	TRBJ2-5
ASSLAARNNSPLH	TRBV5-4	TRBJ1-6
ASRVTQGIVEAF	TRBV2	TRBJ1-1
ASSREGRSEQY	TRBV7-2	TRBJ2-7
ASSLTRGDTDTQY	TRBV27	TRBJ2-3
ASSVHNNEQF	TRBV9	TRBJ2-1
ASSFGMGTNTQY	TRBV11-2	TRBJ2-3
VFRDYYNEQF	TRBV5-4	TRBJ2-1
ASSRTGGRNTGELF	TRBV11-2	TRBJ2-2
ASSARAFTGNTIY	TRBV3-1	TRBJ1-3
ASSQVTGYGHEQY	TRBV3-1	TRBJ2-7
ASSTKLYNEQF	TRBV25-1	TRBJ2-1
ASSPREGRNTIY	TRBV6-1	TRBJ1-3
ASSQNPGQVNYGYT	TRBV3-1	TRBJ1-2
AHDRADEKLF	TRBV30	TRBJ1-4
ASGETGFPTGELF	TRBV28	TRBJ2-2
ASSFSGYQETQY	TRBV5-6	TRBJ2-5
ASSLAHESYEQY	TRBV5-1	TRBJ2-7
ASRELGDRYYEQY	TRBV6-1	TRBJ2-7
ASSQPGQTYEQY	TRBV4-1	TRBJ2-7
ASSFLPAGSPLH	TRBV27	TRBJ1-6
ATEEGAGEAF	TRBV10-3	TRBJ1-1
ASSDWTSGRSQETQY	TRBV25-1	TRBJ2-5
ATSRDSRAQGGYT	TRBV15	TRBJ1-2
SATKTPYNSPLH	TRBV20-1	TRBJ1-6
ASRRGRGPQPQH	TRBV7-2	TRBJ1-5
ATSDLGPGQETQY	TRBV24-1	TRBJ2-5
AWTGAYEQY	TRBV30	TRBJ2-7
ASSLTSGSTDTQY	TRBV27	TRBJ2-3
ASSQDQRGGEQF	TRBV14	TRBJ2-1
ASGTSGSAGELF	TRBV10-2	TRBJ2-2